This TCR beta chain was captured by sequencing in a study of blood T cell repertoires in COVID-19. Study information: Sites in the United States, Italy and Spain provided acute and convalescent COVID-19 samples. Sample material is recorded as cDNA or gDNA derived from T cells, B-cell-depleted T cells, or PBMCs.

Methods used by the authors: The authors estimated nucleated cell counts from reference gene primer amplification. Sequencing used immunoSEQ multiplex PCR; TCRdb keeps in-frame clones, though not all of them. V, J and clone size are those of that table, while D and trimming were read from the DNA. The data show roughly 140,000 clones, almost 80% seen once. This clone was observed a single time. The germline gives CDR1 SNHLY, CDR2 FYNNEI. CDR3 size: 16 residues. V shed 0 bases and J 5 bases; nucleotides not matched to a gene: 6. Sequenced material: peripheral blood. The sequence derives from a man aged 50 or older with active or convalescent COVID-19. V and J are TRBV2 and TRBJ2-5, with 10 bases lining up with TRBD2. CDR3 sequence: CASSEAELAGQETQYF. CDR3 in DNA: TGTGCCAGCAGTGAAGCGGAACTAGCGGGACAGGAGACCCAGTACTTC.